Below, 30 T cell receptor beta chains from the same sample are listed, as sequenced in a study of cytomegalovirus exposure and HLA in healthy donors. The PCR made use of 60 Vbeta and 13 Jbeta primers. Clones were read by immunoSEQ multiplex PCR, and TCRdb kept only the in-frame ones, dropping some. The sample includes under 150,000 clones, around a tenth seen only once; the top ten take 2.5% to 3.5%. The sequencing sample was made of PBMCs. Receptor source: a man aged 25-45 years in good health and CMV-seronegative.

The CDR3 DNA sequence: TGTGCCAGCAGCAAAGAGGTAGCGGGAGGGCCGAGGGACTTCTGCGAGCAGTACTTC. It translates to CASSKEVAGGPRDFCEQYF. This sequence joins TRBV21-1 and TRBJ2-7; TRBD2, the D gene given by the table, was not confirmed from the DNA. TRBV21-1 is given as a pseudogene. The CDR3 runs to 19 residues.

This clone was counted between two and nine times. The chain combines TRBV12-5 with TRBJ2-3, with D possibly matching TRBD2 (6 bases). The CDR3 is 18 amino acids. V was shortened by 6 bases and J by 2 bases, with 24 bases between the two germline ends. Germline V lookup: CDR1 LGHNT, CDR2 FRNRAP. The CDR3 DNA reads TGTGCTAGTGGCGCCGGGACTCTAAGGATTCCTACCACAGATACGCAGTATTTT. This codes for CASGAGTLRIPTTDTQYF.

This clone showed up just a few times. The chain recombines TRBV4-2 with TRBJ2-6, with D perhaps matching TRBD1 (6 bases). Between the trimmed V and J ends, which lost 3 bases and 4 bases, there was a span of 13 bases. In germline, CDR1 is LGHNA, CDR2 YNFKEQ. The CDR3 contains 16 residues. The CDR3 DNA follows: TGTGCCAGCAGCCACCTACAGGGCACGGGGGCCAACGTCCTGACTTTC. It specifies CASSHLQGTGANVLTF.

The V gene is TRBV19, the J gene TRBJ1-3; the D gene is possibly TRBD1 (5 bases). V was pared by 4 bases and J by 0 bases, with 13 bases between. Looked up from germline, CDR1 is LNHDA and CDR2 is SQIVND (reference sequence). The CDR3 consists of 16 residues. CDR3 sequence reads: CASSRGLRRSGNTIYF. The CDR3 region has the DNA TGTGCCAGTAGTAGGGGACTCCGACGCTCTGGAAACACCATATATTTT.

The chain has TRBV27 and TRBJ2-1; 8 bases agree with TRBD1. The CDR3 runs 16 residues. V lost 10 bases, J lost 2 bases, and 13 bases stayed unmatched. Germline assignment: CDR1 MNHEY and CDR2 SMNVEV (reference sequence). As DNA, the CDR3 is TGTGCCACCAGCCTCGTGGGGGACAGGACCTACAATGAGCAGTTCTTC. Translating gives CATSLVGDRTYNEQFF.

The chain uses TRBV6-1 and TRBJ1-2; a possible D gene is TRBD1 (6 bases). The V gene's germline CDR1 is MNHNS and CDR2 SASEGT. CDR3 length: 14 residues. V was pared by 1 base and J by 8 bases, with 14 bases between. The CDR3 nucleotides read TGTGCCAGCAGTGAAGTTGAGACAGGCGTGGGCTACACCTTC. As protein: CASSEVETGVGYTF.

The chain's CDR3 is CASSLSGPEGKLFF. The CDR3 region has the DNA TGTGCCAGCAGCCTATCGGGCCCCGAGGGAAAACTGTTTTTT. This chain links TRBV7-9 with TRBJ1-4; no firm D call. Trimming stripped 5 bases from V and 10 bases from J, with 17 bases between. The CDR3 length is 14 residues. The germline V gene has CDR1 SEHNR and CDR2 FQNEAQ (reference sequence).

This clone was observed a handful of times. The chain has TRBV6-5 and TRBJ2-7, with a weak D call TRBD1 (7 bases). V was shortened by 7 bases and J by 3 bases, with 13 bases between the two germline ends. The germline CDR1 and CDR2 sequences are MNHEY and SVGAGI. The CDR3 has 13 amino acids. For the CDR3, the DNA is TGTGCCAGCACTAGACAGGGACTCTACGAGCAGTACTTC. Its protein product is CASTRQGLYEQYF.

The CDR3 region is CASSLMVPLAGMDTQYF. The CDR3 bases are TGTGCCAGCAGCTTGATGGTTCCCCTAGCGGGAATGGATACGCAGTATTTT. This rearrangement joins TRBV5-4 to TRBJ2-3, with TRBD2 identical over 9 bases. V dropped 1 base and J dropped 6; count of bases not matched to a gene: 12. The germline gives CDR1 SGHNT, CDR2 YYREEE (reference sequence). The CDR3 extends over 17 amino acids.

The chain carries TRBV10-3 and TRBJ2-5, with D hard to call. Trimming took off 8 bases at V and 4 bases at J, with 14 bases between the two ends. This CDR3 contains 13 residues. The germline gives CDR1 ENHRY, CDR2 SYGVKD. This CDR3 reads CAIGASEAETQYF. DNA of the CDR3: TGTGCCATCGGAGCTAGTGAGGCAGAGACCCAGTACTTC.

V gene TRBV27 combines with J gene TRBJ1-5, with TRBD1 identical over 8 bases. Germline V CDR1 and CDR2: MNHEY, SMNVEV (reference sequence). This CDR3 has 16 amino acids. V shed 4 bases, J shed 7 bases, and the junction held 12 bases outside the gene matches. CDR3 DNA sequence: TGTGCCAGCAGTTCCCAGACAGGGGCGGTAAGGCAGCCCCAGCATTTT. Its translation is CASSSQTGAVRQPQHF.

With regard to this clone: Other DNA sequences in the sample encode the same CDR3. The chain couples TRBV6-5 to TRBJ1-5; possibly TRBD1 for D (5 bases). The CDR3 contains 14 residues. The V end was cut by 2 bases, the J end by 1 base, with 6 bases between. The germline V gene has CDR1 MNHEY and CDR2 SVGAGI. CDR3 sequence (DNA): TGTGCCAGCAGTTACGGGGGGAGCAATCAGCCCCAGCATTTT. Residues: CASSYGGSNQPQHF.

This clone has only a few counts. The chain is built from TRBV28 and TRBJ2-1; 10 nucleotides agree with TRBD2. The CDR3 contains 15 residues. Germline trimming cut 7 bases from V and 4 bases from J; bases unmatched to any gene: 7. Germline CDR1 and CDR2: MDHEN and SYDVKM. The CDR3 region has the DNA TGTGCCAGCATGAGGGAGACTAGCGGGTACAATGAGCAGTTCTTC. Protein sequence: CASMRETSGYNEQFF. Looking up the rest from reference TRBV28 and TRBJ2-1 gives the full variable domain: DVKVTQSSRYLVKRTGEKVFLECVQDMDHENMFWYRQDPGLGLRLIYFSYDVKMKEKGDIPEGYSVSREKKERFSLILESASTNQTSMYLCASMRETSGYNEQFFGPGTRLTVL.

This rearrangement joins TRBV27 to TRBJ2-7; 9 bases line up with TRBD2. CDR3 size: 14 residues. The germline gives CDR1 MNHEY, CDR2 SMNVEV (reference sequence). Trimming took 5 bases from V and 3 from J; bases not matched to a gene: 5. DNA of the CDR3: TGTGCCAGCAGTCTTAGCGGGAGCGGCTACGAGCAGTACTTC. This sequence encodes CASSLSGSGYEQYF.

There are a few counts of this clone. The DNA of the CDR3 is TGCGCCAGCAGTCGCGACCGAGGAGGGGCCAACGTCCTGACTTTC. Amino acids: CASSRDRGGANVLTF. The J gene is TRBJ2-6, the V gene TRBV5-1, with unresolved D. V was cut by 5 bases and J by 4 bases, with 13 bases left in between. Germline loops: CDR1 SGHRS, CDR2 YFSETQ. CDR3 length equals 15 residues.

This clone has just a few counts. This chain connects TRBV9 to TRBJ2-3; the match to TRBD2 covers 10 bases. The V and J ends lost 4 bases and 4 bases, in that order; junction bases with no gene match: 9. Germline V gene sequence: CDR1 SGDLS, CDR2 YYNGEE. The CDR3 consists of 16 residues. CDR3 sequence (DNA): TGTGCCAGCAGCCATTTTCCTAGCGGGAGCGCAGATACGCAGTATTTT. Translation: CASSHFPSGSADTQYF.

The CDR3 sequence: CASSHPPGQQNTEAFF. The CDR3, as DNA: TGTGCCAGCAGCCACCCCCCGGGACAACAGAACACTGAAGCTTTCTTT. The V and J genes are TRBV28 and TRBJ1-1, with TRBD1 as a possible D gene (6 bases). V lost 6 bases, J lost 1 base, and 18 bases lay in between. Looked up from germline, CDR1 is MDHEN and CDR2 is SYDVKM. This CDR3 has 16 amino acids.

The chain joins TRBV29-1 to TRBJ1-6; D is unclear. Germline-derived CDR1 and CDR2 are SQVTM and ANQGSEA. This CDR3 comprises 13 residues. The V end was cut by 4 bases, the J end by 8 bases, with 12 bases between. This CDR3 reads CSVAGSNDSPLHF. In DNA, the CDR3 is TGCAGCGTTGCCGGGTCCAACGATTCACCCCTCCACTTT.

The V call is TRBV4-3, the J call TRBJ2-7; 9 positions match TRBD1. The V and J ends lost 3 bases and 2 bases, in that order; junction bases with no gene match: 2. CDR3 length: 14 residues. Per germline, CDR1 LGHNA and CDR2 YSLEER. The CDR3 is CASSHRQGAYEQYF. The CDR3 DNA reads TGCGCCAGCAGCCATAGACAGGGGGCCTACGAGCAGTACTTC.

V usage is TRBV5-8 and J usage is TRBJ2-3; D is possibly TRBD2 (6 bases). There are 14 residues in the CDR3. Germline V lookup: CDR1 SGHTS, CDR2 YDEGEE. Trimming cost V 4 bases and J 2 bases, with 11 bases left between them. CDR3 coding DNA: TGTGCCAGCAGCCGGACTACCTACACAGATACGCAGTATTTT. Translating it yields CASSRTTYTDTQYF.

J is TRBJ2-5 and V is TRBV7-9; TRBD1 agrees at 10 bases. V shed 5 bases and J 3 bases; nucleotides not matched to a gene: 9. Germline V gene sequence: CDR1 SEHNR, CDR2 FQNEAQ (reference sequence). CDR3 length: 16 residues. The DNA for the CDR3 is TGTGCCAGCAGCGAAGGGGGACAGGGGAGGGAAGAGACCCAGTACTTC. Translated, it gives CASSEGGQGREETQYF. The full variable domain, rest sourced from reference TRBV7-9 and TRBJ2-5, is DTGVSQNPRHKITKRGQNVTFRCDPISEHNRLYWYRQTLGQGPEFLTYFQNEAQLEKSRLLSDRFSAERPKGSFSTLEIQRTEQGDSAMYLCASSEGGQGREETQYFGPGTRLLVL.

The chain has TRBV7-9 and TRBJ2-7, with D perhaps matching TRBD2 (6 bases). The CDR3 is 12 residues long. Trimming took 6 bases from V and 6 from J, leaving 12 bases between them. Germline-derived CDR1 and CDR2 are SEHNR and FQNEAQ (reference sequence). CDR3 sequence: CASREGTLEQYF. As DNA, the CDR3 is TGTGCCAGCAGAGAGGGGACTCTCGAGCAGTACTTC.

This clone has a handful of counts. The rearrangement uses TRBV4-1 and TRBJ1-2; 9 nucleotides align to TRBD1. CDR1 and CDR2 from the germline V gene are MGHRA and YSYEKL. V was pared by 2 bases and J by 6 bases, with 1 base of the junction left unmatched. CDR3 size: 13 residues. CDR3 nucleotide sequence: TGCGCCAGCAGCCAATGGACAGGGGATGGCTACACCTTC. This encodes CASSQWTGDGYTF.

The chain joins TRBV5-6 to TRBJ1-2, with a possible D match to TRBD1 (5 bases). The germline V gene has CDR1 SGHDT and CDR2 YYEEEE. This CDR3 spans 12 amino acids. V was pared by 0 bases and J by 6 bases, with 6 bases between. The DNA of the CDR3 is TGTGCCAGCAGCTTGGTAGGGGATGGCTACACCTTC. Translating gives CASSLVGDGYTF.

The V call is TRBV6-4, the J call TRBJ2-2, with 7 bases fitting TRBD2. CDR1 is MRHNA and CDR2 is SNTAGT in the germline V gene. The CDR3 runs to 13 residues. Germline trimming cut 4 bases from V and 7 bases from J; bases unmatched to any gene: 3. CDR3 residues: CASSAREGGELFF. For the CDR3, the DNA is TGTGCCAGCAGTGCAAGGGAGGGCGGGGAGCTGTTTTTT.

This chain connects TRBV7-8 to TRBJ2-7; perhaps TRBD1 as D (7 bases). The CDR3 runs 15 residues. Germline V gene lookup returns CDR1 SGHVS and CDR2 FQNEAQ. V lost 1 base and J lost 2, with 12 bases in between. CDR3 sequence reads: CASSLVAGQPYEQYF. CDR3 sequence (DNA): TGTGCCAGCAGCTTAGTGGCGGGACAGCCCTACGAGCAGTACTTC. The full variable domain, in which reference TRBV7-8 and TRBJ2-7 provide the parts outside the CDR3, is GAGVSQSPRYKVAKRGQDVALRCDPISGHVSLFWYQQALGQGPEFLTYFQNEAQLDKSGLPSDRFFAERPEGSVSTLKIQRTQQEDSAVYLCASSLVAGQPYEQYFGPGTRLTVT.

This clone was observed a few times. The genes are TRBV19 and TRBJ2-2, with D maybe TRBD1 (6 bases). Deletions cut 10 bases from V and 2 bases from J, with 14 bases between. Germline V CDR1 and CDR2: LNHDA, SQIVND (reference sequence). CDR3 length equals 14 residues. The DNA of the CDR3 is TGTGCCACCAGAATCAGGGGAAACACCGGGGAGCTGTTTTTT. Protein product: CATRIRGNTGELFF.

V usage is TRBV2 and J usage is TRBJ2-5, with 7 bases identical to TRBD2. The ends lost 6 bases at V and 4 bases at J; junction bases unmatched: 8. The CDR3 loop spans 14 amino acids. The germline V gene encodes CDR1 SNHLY and CDR2 FYNNEI. Here the CDR3 reads CASSVGGQGETQYF. The CDR3 region has the DNA TGTGCCAGCAGCGTGGGAGGGCAGGGAGAGACCCAGTACTTC.

This rearrangement joins TRBV10-3 to TRBJ1-1, with 9 bases aligning to TRBD1. This CDR3 has 15 amino acids. V lost 4 bases to trimming and J lost 0 bases; unmatched junction nucleotides: 3. CDR1 ENHRY and CDR2 SYGVKD come from the germline V gene. CDR3 DNA sequence: TGTGCCATCAGTGTAGGGGACAGGGTGAACACTGAAGCTTTCTTT. Protein sequence: CAISVGDRVNTEAFF.

This chain connects TRBV27 to TRBJ2-7; TRBD1 matches at 9 bases. V lost 2 bases, J lost 4 bases, and 9 bases stayed unmatched. CDR1 MNHEY and CDR2 SMNVEV come from the germline V gene (reference sequence). CDR3 size: 16 residues. DNA of the CDR3: TGTGCCAGCAGTTTAGGCCCCGGGACAGGGTTTTACGAGCAGTACTTC. Residues: CASSLGPGTGFYEQYF.